This T cell receptor (beta chain) comes out of a study of lymphopenia after photon versus proton radiotherapy. Some clones are missing from TCRdb's copy, which holds only in-frame ones; the method was immunoSEQ multiplex PCR. The sample lists about 160,000 clones, 75% to 90% seen once, with less than 6% in the top ten. CDR3 size: 14 residues. The junction had 3 bases not matched to a gene; V was cut back by 2 bases and J by 2 bases. The V gene's germline CDR1 is MNHEY and CDR2 SVGAGI. The chain recombines TRBV6-5 with TRBJ2-7; 7 nucleotides align to TRBD2. This TCR came from a middle-aged man with gastric cancer. Material: peripheral blood, obtained from a patient treated with photon-based radiotherapy. The CDR3 is CASSYGAGTYEQYF. The CDR3 DNA sequence: TGTGCCAGCAGTTACGGAGCGGGAACCTACGAGCAGTACTTC.